Given below is one T cell receptor (beta chain) in context. The target antigen is unknown. These data belong to a study of T cell responses to AZD1222 COVID-19 vaccine. Method: immunoSEQ multiplex PCR; TCRdb's copy keeps in-frame clones and lacks some. The sample gives 150,000 to 200,000 clones, roughly nine tenths of which show up once; approximately 2% is in the top ten. The junction had 12 bases not matched to a gene; V was cut back by 3 bases and J by 6 bases. Germline values: CDR1 SGDLS, CDR2 YYNGEE. This CDR3 comprises 17 residues. The study's findings and limits: Donors were largely white British and mainly female; clonal diversity was possibly underestimated. Among those given AZD1222, only five or six were seropositive at baseline.

The rearrangement joins TRBV9 to TRBJ2-1, with 10 bases lining up with TRBD2. This TCR was recovered from an adult in good health. The sample here was peripheral blood, taken on day 0 of AZD1222 vaccination. As DNA, the CDR3 is TGTGCCAGCAGCGGAGTAACGCCTAGCGGGAGTGTCAATGAGCAGTTCTTC. Protein sequence: CASSGVTPSGSVNEQFF.